This T cell receptor (beta chain) derives from a study of post-analysis software for immune sequencing data. Overall study results and limits: Controls had lower frequencies than patients of a handful of TRBV segments, which included TRBV5-6, TRBV5-1 and TRBV20-1.

This CDR3 has 16 amino acids. Germline CDR1 and CDR2: MNHEY and SMNVEV (reference sequence). Trimming removed 5 bases from V and 1 base from J; junction bases left unmatched: 10. Built from TCR beta cDNA, the libraries had unique molecular identifiers in them. One entry per CDR3 protein results from TCRdb running MiXCR on the PCR reads. The sample has hundreds of thousands of distinct CDR3 sequences, roughly 45% seen once. This clonotype was found a few times. Its antigen remains unidentified. This chain uses TRBV27 with TRBJ2-7; TRBD2 agrees at 8 bases. The sample consisted of blood. The TCR sequence derives from a girl between 10 and 17 years old with multiple sclerosis. CDR3 sequence (DNA): TGTGCCAGCAGTCTTCTGGGGGCTAGCGGGTCCTACGAGCAGTACTTC. Its translation is CASSLLGASGSYEQYF.